The 19 T cell receptor beta chains reported below all come from one sample, sequenced in a study of T-cell memory formation after mild COVID-19. TCRdb reanalysed the 5' RACE reads using MiXCR and keeps one entry per CDR3 protein. This repertoire shows fewer than 700,000 distinct CDR3 sequences, less than 25% found once; its top ten account for 8.4%. Source material: PBMCs or a T cell subset sorted from them (not recorded which). The receptors shown here come from an adult woman who had mild COVID-19 (a few samples of this study predate the infection). Cell type and time point are not known.

This clonotype was detected ten times or more. The rearrangement joins TRBV4-2 to TRBJ2-2; D gene ambiguous. Germline loops: CDR1 LGHNA, CDR2 YNFKEQ. V gave up 1 base and J gave up 0 bases, with 6 bases separating them. The CDR3 contains 15 residues. As DNA, the CDR3 is TGTGCCAGCAGCCAAGTTTACGCGAACACCGGGGAGCTGTTTTTT. The encoded protein is CASSQVYANTGELFF.

The chain joins TRBV12-3 or TRBV12-4 to TRBJ2-7; TRBD1 is a possible D gene (5 bases). The V and J ends lost 4 bases and 6 bases respectively, with 25 bases between them. There are 17 residues in the CDR3. The CDR3 DNA reads as TGTGCCAGCAGTTCCCCTCCGACAGCCACCCTGTCACGCGAGCAGTACTTC. Its protein product is CASSSPPTATLSREQYF.

The chain links TRBV6-5 to TRBJ1-1; D is unresolved. The V and J ends lost 2 bases and 7 bases respectively, with 5 bases between them. CDR1 and CDR2 from the germline V gene are MNHEY and SVGAGI. This CDR3 comprises 11 residues. The CDR3 DNA reads as TGTGCCAGCAGTTACGGGTTTGAAGCTTTCTTT. The encoded protein is CASSYGFEAFF.

The V call is TRBV7-6, the J call TRBJ2-7; D may be TRBD1 (6 bases). The V end was cut by 4 bases, the J end by 0 bases, with 10 bases between. This CDR3 contains 14 residues. Germline lookup yields CDR1 SGHVS and CDR2 FNYEAQ. In DNA form, the CDR3 reads TGTGCCAGCAGCTGGGACACGCTCTCCTACGAGCAGTACTTC. Protein: CASSWDTLSYEQYF.

The V and J genes are TRBV9 and TRBJ2-1, with 10 bases identical to TRBD1. The germline gives CDR1 SGDLS, CDR2 YYNGEE. V trimming: 2 bases; J trimming: 4 bases; junction bases outside the gene matches: 3. The CDR3 has 15 residues. Written as DNA, the CDR3 is TGTGCCAGCAGCGTGGGGACAGGGGCTTACAATGAGCAGTTCTTC. This encodes CASSVGTGAYNEQFF. Using reference TRBV9 and TRBJ2-1 for the parts outside the CDR3, the full variable domain is DSGVTQTPKHLITATGQRVTLRCSPRSGDLSVYWYQQSLDQGLQFLIQYYNGEERAKGNILERFSAQQFPDLHSELNLSSLELGDSALYFCASSVGTGAYNEQFFGPGTRLTVL.

This clonotype showed up just a few times. This rearrangement joins TRBV5-1 to TRBJ1-3, with 7 bases matching TRBD1. Germline CDR1 reads SGHRS; CDR2 reads YFSETQ. V shed 4 bases and J 2 bases; nucleotides not matched to a gene: 9. This CDR3 contains 16 residues. The CDR3 DNA sequence: TGCGCCAGCAGCGAAACAGGGGCTTCGGCTGGAAACACCATATATTTT. It encodes CASSETGASAGNTIYF.

The chain joins TRBV7-6 to TRBJ2-1; 8 bases match TRBD2. The trim removed 3 bases at V and 2 bases at J, leaving 6 bases unmatched. CDR3 length equals 16 residues. In germline, CDR1 is SGHVS, CDR2 FNYEAQ. CDR3 amino acids: CASSLPGGATYNEQFF. The CDR3 nucleotides read TGTGCCAGCAGCTTGCCCGGGGGGGCCACCTACAATGAGCAGTTCTTC.

This clonotype was picked up a small number of times. One end of the junction is discordant with germline, which a read error may explain. The chain has TRBV7-7 and TRBJ2-1; 11 bases agree with TRBD2. The germline V gene has CDR1 SSHAT and CDR2 FNYEAQ (reference sequence). The CDR3 is made up of 16 amino acids. The CDR3 DNA is TGTGCTAGCAGCTCCAAGGTACTAGCGGGAGTCAATGAGCAGTTCTTC. It specifies CASSSKVLAGVNEQFF. Full variable domain (missing parts from reference TRBV7-7 and TRBJ2-1): GAGVSQSPRYKVTKRGQDVTLRCDPISSHATLYWYQQALGQGPEFLTYFNYEAQPDKSGLPSDRFSAERPEGSISTLTIQRTEQRDSAMYRCASSSKVLAGVNEQFFGPGTRLTVL.

The rearrangement joins TRBV4-3 to TRBJ2-1; either TRBD1 or TRBD2 may fit D (5 bases each). The germline gives CDR1 LGHNA, CDR2 YSLEER. The V gene lost 6 bases and the J gene lost 13 bases, with 13 bases spanning the gap. The CDR3 totals 11 residues. CDR3 amino acids: CASSLGTVQFF. In DNA, the CDR3 is TGCGCCAGCAGTCTCGGGACGGTACAGTTCTTC.

The chain uses TRBV9 and TRBJ2-1; 7 bases are a match to TRBD2. The germline CDR1 and CDR2 sequences are SGDLS and YYNGEE. V dropped 0 bases and J dropped 3; count of bases not matched to a gene: 3. This CDR3 is built from 15 residues. The CDR3 bases are TGTGCCAGCAGCGTAGATGCGGGGGACTACAATGAGCAGTTCTTC. Its translation: CASSVDAGDYNEQFF.

This clonotype was picked up many times. The chain has TRBV20-1 and TRBJ1-5, with D uncertain. The germline gives CDR1 DFQATT, CDR2 SNEGSKA (reference sequence). The CDR3 totals 15 residues. Trimming pared 5 bases from V and 5 bases from J, leaving 19 bases between. DNA of the CDR3: TGCAGTGCTGCGGAACCCCTAGGACGGTATCAGCCCCAGCATTTT. Amino acids: CSAAEPLGRYQPQHF.

This clonotype was counted only a few times. The CDR3 region is CASSRSGRTDTQYF. The CDR3 DNA is TGTGCCAGCAGCCGCAGCGGGAGAACAGATACGCAGTATTTT. This chain joins TRBV7-2 and TRBJ2-3, with 8 bases matching TRBD2. This CDR3 contains 14 residues. Trimming cost V 5 bases and J 3 bases; bases outside gene matches: 4. Germline CDR1 reads SGHTA; CDR2 reads FQGNSA.

This clonotype was counted many times. The chain carries TRBV20-1 and TRBJ2-5; unclear D gene. Germline CDR1 reads DFQATT; CDR2 reads SNEGSKA (reference sequence). The CDR3 length is 12 residues. The V gene lost 1 base and the J gene lost 3 bases, with 6 bases spanning the gap. Written as DNA, the CDR3 is TGCAGTGCTAGAGTGCCAAAAGAGACCCAGTACTTC. Protein: CSARVPKETQYF.

This clonotype came up a few times. The J gene is TRBJ1-2, the V gene TRBV19; TRBD1 matches at 7 bases. The CDR3 spans 14 residues. Germline V gives CDR1 LNHDA, CDR2 SQIVND (reference sequence). J lost 6 bases, V lost 6 bases, and 10 bases had no gene match. CDR3 region: CASRNRGLNDGYTF. The DNA of the CDR3 is TGTGCCAGTAGAAACAGGGGTCTAAATGATGGCTACACCTTC.

The rearrangement joins TRBV12-5 to TRBJ2-1; possibly TRBD2 for D (5 bases). V was trimmed by 4 bases and J by 0 bases, leaving 7 bases between them. This CDR3 is built from 14 residues. Germline V lookup: CDR1 LGHNT, CDR2 FRNRAP. CDR3 bases: TGTGCTAGTGGTTCCCGGGGCTCCTACAATGAGCAGTTCTTC. Translation gives CASGSRGSYNEQFF.

The V call is TRBV4-1, the J call TRBJ1-2, with no clear D. The CDR3 has 14 residues. Germline CDR1 reads MGHRA; CDR2 reads YSYEKL. V was shortened by 0 bases and J by 7 bases, with 12 bases between the two germline ends. The CDR3 sequence: CASSQDSVRGGYTF. The CDR3 nucleotides are TGCGCCAGCAGCCAAGATTCAGTGCGTGGTGGCTACACCTTC.

This chain uses TRBV27 with TRBJ2-7, with D hard to call. V lost 6 bases and J lost 3, with 18 bases in between. The CDR3 consists of 15 residues. The germline gives CDR1 MNHEY, CDR2 SMNVEV (reference sequence). The CDR3 DNA sequence: TGTGCCAGCAGCCATTATCCCCAGGTGGACTACGAGCAGTACTTC. Its protein product is CASSHYPQVDYEQYF.

The genes are TRBV6-2 or TRBV6-3 and TRBJ2-7; D is perhaps TRBD1 (5 bases). The CDR3 contains 14 residues. CDR1 and CDR2 (germline): MNHEY, SVGEGT. V lost 8 bases, J lost 3 bases, and 17 bases lay in between. Written as DNA, the CDR3 is TGTGCCAGCCAAACGTTTACAAGGGGCTACGAGCAGTACTTC. Its translation: CASQTFTRGYEQYF.

This sequence joins TRBV7-8 and TRBJ1-1, with 9 bases that match TRBD1. J was trimmed by 10 bases and V by 3 bases; bases with no gene match: 9. In germline, CDR1 is SGHVS, CDR2 FQNEAQ. The CDR3 runs 14 residues. The DNA of the CDR3 is TGTGCCAGCAGCTTTGGTCCACAGGGGGCTTTAGCTTTCTTT. It codes for CASSFGPQGALAFF.